The 4 T cell receptor beta chains below were found in one sample sequenced in a study of cytomegalovirus exposure and HLA in healthy donors. The primer mix had 60 Vbeta and 13 Jbeta primers. The method was immunoSEQ multiplex PCR; TCRdb's version includes in-frame clones alone and lacks a portion of them. Altogether about 120,000 clones are present, 81% being singletons, with the ten largest covering around 4.2%. Input material: PBMCs. All receptors derive from a woman aged 25-40 years in good health and CMV-seronegative.

The chain joins TRBV27 to TRBJ2-6, with D unclear. Germline loops: CDR1 MNHEY, CDR2 SMNVEV (reference sequence). V gave up 2 bases and J gave up 0 bases, with 8 bases separating them. The length of the CDR3 is 16 residues. The chain's CDR3 is CASSLEWASGANVLTF. The DNA of the CDR3 is TGTGCCAGCAGTTTAGAGTGGGCCTCTGGGGCCAACGTCCTGACTTTC.

There are a few counts of this clone. Other DNA sequences in the same sample also yield this CDR3. This CDR3 reads CASRRTGRNQPQHF. DNA of the CDR3: TGTGCCAGCAGGCGGACAGGGAGGAATCAGCCCCAGCATTTT. This chain uses TRBV6-5 with TRBJ1-5; TRBD1 aligns across 8 bases. The CDR3 consists of 14 residues. The V segment lost 6 bases and the J segment 4 bases; nucleotides outside the gene matches: 5. Germline-derived CDR1 and CDR2 are MNHEY and SVGAGI.

In its sample, this clone was seen once. This chain uses TRBV19 with TRBJ2-2, with 14 bases that match TRBD2. Trimming cost V 4 bases and J 0 bases; bases outside gene matches: 4. CDR1 and CDR2 from the germline V gene are LNHDA and SQIVND (reference sequence). CDR3 length: 18 residues. CDR3 region: CASSTPGLAGANTGELFF. The DNA for the CDR3 is TGTGCCAGTAGTACCCCGGGACTAGCGGGGGCGAACACCGGGGAGCTGTTTTTT.

This chain joins TRBV6-5 and TRBJ1-4, with D possibly matching TRBD1 (6 bases). The V and J ends lost 0 bases and 8 bases respectively, with 10 bases between them. This CDR3 has 14 amino acids. Germline loops: CDR1 MNHEY, CDR2 SVGAGI. The CDR3 coding sequence is TGTGCCAGCAGTTACTCCGGGACATCAGAAAAACTGTTTTTT. This codes for CASSYSGTSEKLFF.